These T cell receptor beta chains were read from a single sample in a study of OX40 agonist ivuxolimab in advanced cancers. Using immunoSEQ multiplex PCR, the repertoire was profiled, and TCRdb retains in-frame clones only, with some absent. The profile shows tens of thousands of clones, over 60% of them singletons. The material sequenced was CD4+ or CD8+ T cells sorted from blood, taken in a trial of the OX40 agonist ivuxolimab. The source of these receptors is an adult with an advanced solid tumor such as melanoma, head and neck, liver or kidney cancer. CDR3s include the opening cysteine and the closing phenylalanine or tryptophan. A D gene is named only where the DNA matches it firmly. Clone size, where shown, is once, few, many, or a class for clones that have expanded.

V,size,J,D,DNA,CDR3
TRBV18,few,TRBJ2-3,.,TGTGCCAGCTCACCAACAGGATCAGGGGATACGCAGTATTTT,CASSPTGSGDTQYF
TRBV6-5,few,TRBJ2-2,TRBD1,TGTGCCAGCGAGGGGGCAGGGGCTGGGGAGCTGTTTTTT,CASEGAGAGELFF
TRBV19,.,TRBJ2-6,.,TGTGCCAGTAGTCAATACTTAGACTCTGGGGCCAACGTCCTGACTTTC,CASSQYLDSGANVLTF
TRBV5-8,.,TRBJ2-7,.,TGTGCCAGCAGCTTACACAGGGTGAGGTCCTACGAGCAGTACTTC,CASSLHRVRSYEQYF
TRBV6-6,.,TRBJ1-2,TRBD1,TGTGCCAGCAGTTACTCGAGTGAGACAGGGTACTATGGCTACACCTTC,CASSYSSETGYYGYTF
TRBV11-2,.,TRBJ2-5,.,TGTGCCAGCAGCTTAGCCAGTAAGGCCCAGTACTTC,CASSLASKAQYF
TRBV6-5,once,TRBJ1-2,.,TGTGCCAGCAGCCTCTGGGGAACGGGGGGCTACACCTTC,CASSLWGTGGYTF
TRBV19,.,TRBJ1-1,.,TGTGCCAGTTGTCTAGGTAGGTCGAACACTGAAGCTTTCTTT,CASCLGRSNTEAFF
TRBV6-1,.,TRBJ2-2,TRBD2,TGTGCCAGCAGTGTTGGGGGGGACACCGGGGAGCTGTTTTTT,CASSVGGDTGELFF
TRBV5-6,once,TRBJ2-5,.,TGTGCCAGCAGCTCGGAGGTCAGGGGAAAGACCCAGTACTTC,CASSSEVRGKTQYF
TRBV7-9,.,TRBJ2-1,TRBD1,TGTGCCAGCAGCCAATTTACAGGGGCCAGCCACAATGAGCAGTTCTTC,CASSQFTGASHNEQFF
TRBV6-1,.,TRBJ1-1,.,TGTGCCAGCAGTCTCCGGGACCAAGGAGCTGAAGCTTTCTTT,CASSLRDQGAEAFF
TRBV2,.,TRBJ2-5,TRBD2,TGTGCCAGCAGGGGACTAGCGGGGTGGGAGACCCAGTACTTC,CASRGLAGWETQYF
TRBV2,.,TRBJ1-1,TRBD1,TGTGCCAGCAGAAGAGACAGGGGGACTGAAGCTTTCTTT,CASRRDRGTEAFF
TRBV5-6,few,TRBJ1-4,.,TGTGCCAGCAGCTTGGGAAGGACTAATGAAAAACTGTTTTTT,CASSLGRTNEKLFF
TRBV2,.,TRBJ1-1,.,TGTGCCACCCACCAGATTACAGCAAACACTGAAGCTTTCTTT,CATHQITANTEAFF
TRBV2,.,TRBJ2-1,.,TGTGCCAGCAGTGCGAGGGCCGGGAATGAGCAGTTCTTC,CASSARAGNEQFF
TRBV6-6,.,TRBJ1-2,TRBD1,TGTGCCAGCAGTCACCGACAGGGGGTGGATGGCTACACCTTC,CASSHRQGVDGYTF
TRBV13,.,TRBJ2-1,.,TGTGCCAGCAGCTCCCTCGTCTCCTACAATGAGCAGTTCTTC,CASSSLVSYNEQFF
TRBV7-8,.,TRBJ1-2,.,TGTGCCAGCAGCCTTCAGAGTTTTTCTAACTATGGCTACACCTTC,CASSLQSFSNYGYTF
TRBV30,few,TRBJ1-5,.,TGTGCCTGGAGTGGAGGGACTCTGGGGGGCAATCAGCCCCAGCATTTT,CAWSGGTLGGNQPQHF
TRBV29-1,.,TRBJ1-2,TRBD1,TGCAGCGTGCGGACAGGCTATGGCTACACCTTC,CSVRTGYGYTF
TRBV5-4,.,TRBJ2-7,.,TGTGCCAGCAGCCAATCCGGCGGGGTCTACGAGCAGTACTTC,CASSQSGGVYEQYF
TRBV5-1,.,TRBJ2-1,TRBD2,TGCGCCAGCAGCCAGCGGGGGGACCCCTCCAATGAGCAGTTCTTC,CASSQRGDPSNEQFF
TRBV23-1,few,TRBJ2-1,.,TGCGCCAGCAGTCACCTCTCGTGGGGCAATGAGCAGTTCTTC,CASSHLSWGNEQFF
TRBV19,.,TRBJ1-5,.,TGTGCCAGTAGCAGCCAGGACGGTAGCAATCAGCCCCAGCATTTT,CASSSQDGSNQPQHF
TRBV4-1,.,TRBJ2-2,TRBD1,TGCGCCAGCACCCTGCGACAGGGGGGTTCCGGGGAGCTGTTTTTT,CASTLRQGGSGELFF
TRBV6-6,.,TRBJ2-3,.,TGTGCCAGCAGTAGAGAAGATACGCAGTATTTT,CASSREDTQYF
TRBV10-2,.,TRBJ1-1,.,TGCGCCAGCAGGGAAGGCAGAGCTTTCTTT,CASREGRAFF
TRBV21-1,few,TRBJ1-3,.,TGTGCCAGCAGCTTCCCTGGACAGCGTGCCTCTGGAAACACCATATATTTT,CASSFPGQRASGNTIYF
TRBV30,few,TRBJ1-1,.,TGTGCCTGGAGTGTCTCCAGGGAAGCTTTCTTT,CAWSVSREAFF
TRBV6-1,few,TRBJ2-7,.,TGTGCCAGCAGTGGAAGGACAACCAACTCCTACGAGCAGTACTTC,CASSGRTTNSYEQYF